This T cell receptor (delta chain) was sequenced for a study of γδ T cells in repeated Plasmodium falciparum infection. Overall study: Age- and gender-matched Australian children served as comparison for malaria-exposed Malian children.

TCRdb redid clone calling on the multiplex PCR reads using CATT. In the table there are 90,000 or so delta-chain clones, roughly 0.98% of which are singletons. The CDR3 loop spans 25 amino acids. Germline values: CDR1 TSWWSYY, CDR2 QGS. A word on this clone: TCRdb shows a much larger clone's protein in place of this DNA's translation, and the two differ at residue 3, likely through a read error; the protein shown is translated from the DNA.

Vgamma9/Vdelta2+ and Vdelta2-negative gammadelta T cells were flow-sorted from PBMC for bulk sequencing. The TCR was taken from a pool of human donors (malaria-infected and uninfected, not separated). The chain employs TRDV1 and TRDJ1; 12 nucleotides align to TRDD3. Sequencing was performed on gamma-delta T cells from blood. The CDR3 nucleotides are TGTGCTATTGGGGAACAGGGCAATCCTACGAACAAAGTCTGGGGGATACGATGGCCCACCGATAAACTCATCTTT. Protein sequence: CAIGEQGNPTNKVWGIRWPTDKLIF.